What follows describes a single T cell receptor beta chain. This record belongs to a study of blood T cell repertoires in COVID-19. Study in general: Samples representing acute and convalescent COVID-19 were sourced from the United States, Italy and Spain. Sample material is recorded as cDNA or gDNA derived from T cells, B-cell-depleted T cells, or PBMCs.

V shed 1 base and J 0 bases; nucleotides not matched to a gene: 5. The CDR3 spans 17 residues. In germline, CDR1 is LNHDA, CDR2 SQIVND (reference sequence). The authors' processing: Estimated nucleated cell counts came from reference gene primer amplification. Generated by immunoSEQ multiplex PCR, the TCRdb table keeps only in-frame clones and is missing some. That table is the source of V, J and clone size, and D and trimming were worked out from the DNA. The sample carries about 200,000 clones, around nine tenths recorded once. Sequences were obtained from peripheral blood. The rearrangement uses TRBV19 and TRBJ2-4; 8 bases line up with TRBD1. The TCR sequence derives from a man in his late teens or twenties with active or convalescent COVID-19. The CDR3 bases are TGTGCCAGTAGTATAGTCACAGGGGGACTAGCCAAAAACATTCAGTACTTC. Protein product: CASSIVTGGLAKNIQYF.